Below, 20 T cell receptor beta chains from the same sample are listed, as sequenced in a study of T cells in Graves' hyperthyroidism and ophthalmopathy (dated 2019 in TCRdb). The receptor library was made with multiplex PCR. TCRdb lists the instrument as Illumina HiSeq 2000. The TCR beta CDR3 regions were amplified from the RNA transcripts. For the first round of RT-PCR on the TCR CDR3, the HTBI primer set was used together with the Qiagen OneStep RT-PCR kit. TCRdb reworked the public reads: Q25 trimming with fastp, MiXCR clone assembly, productive beta chains retained. Here each entry gathers all rows of one CDR3 protein and keeps the most common genes and DNA. This sample has under 400,000 distinct CDR3 sequences in its table, and 15% to 19% of those were observed once. The ten largest clones take up 28% of the sample. The sample taken for sequencing was blood. The receptors were sampled from a woman younger than 35 with Graves' hyperthyroidism that later progressed to Graves' ophthalmopathy.

The table lists this clonotype with a few counts. This may come from a read error, since a much larger clone is one base off. The chain joins TRBV20-1 to TRBJ2-3; TRBD1 aligns across 8 bases. The CDR3 totals 14 residues. V trimming: 6 bases; J trimming: 2 bases; junction bases outside the gene matches: 7. Germline values: CDR1 DFQATT, CDR2 SNEGSKA (reference sequence). Here the CDR3 DNA reads TGCAGTGCCACCGGGACAGGTACCACAGATACGCAGTATTTT. Its translation is CSATGTGTTDTQYF.

V is TRBV20-1 and J is TRBJ1-2; D possibly corresponds to TRBD1 (5 bases). The germline gives CDR1 DFQATT, CDR2 SNEGSKA (reference sequence). V shed 1 base and J shed 3 bases, with 9 bases lying between them. This CDR3 contains 13 residues. The CDR3 DNA reads TGCAGTGCTAGAGGGCTGGGGGACTATGGCTACACCTTC. Amino acids: CSARGLGDYGYTF.

J is TRBJ1-4 and V is TRBV12-3 or TRBV12-4; D remains ambiguous. This CDR3 contains 13 residues. With 6 bases removed from V and 10 bases from J, the gap between germline ends came to 15 bases. The CDR3 loop reads CASSPGRRGKLFF. In nucleotides, the CDR3 is TGTGCCAGCAGCCCCGGCAGACGTGGAAAACTGTTTTTT.

This clonotype was counted many times. This chain connects TRBV7-3 to TRBJ1-1; D remains ambiguous. V lost 1 base to trimming and J lost 0 bases, with 3 bases between them. The germline V gene encodes CDR1 SGHTA and CDR2 FQGTGA. CDR3 length: 13 residues. The CDR3 DNA follows: TGTGCCAGCAGCTTAAATGTGAACACTGAAGCTTTCTTT. Translating gives CASSLNVNTEAFF.

This clonotype was recorded at least ten times. CDR3 nucleotide sequence: TGTGCCACCCGACAGGGACCGGGAGTTGAGCAGTTCTTC. It codes for CATRQGPGVEQFF. The chain employs TRBV11-3 and TRBJ2-1; D possibly corresponds to TRBD1 (7 bases). With 10 bases removed from V and 9 bases from J, the gap between germline ends came to 19 bases. Germline V gene lookup returns CDR1 SGHNT and CDR2 YENEEA. CDR3 size: 13 residues.

This rearrangement joins TRBV6-1 to TRBJ2-7, with D perhaps matching TRBD1 or TRBD2 (5 bases each). The germline V gene encodes CDR1 MNHNS and CDR2 SASEGT. V lost 1 base, J lost 4 bases, and 8 bases lay in between. This CDR3 is built from 13 residues. The CDR3 coding sequence is TGTGCCAGCAGTGAAGGGTGGGGGTACGAGCAGTACTTC. Its translation is CASSEGWGYEQYF.

The V gene is TRBV20-1, the J gene TRBJ2-1; 10 bases map to TRBD1. The CDR3 runs 13 residues. V shed 5 bases and J 8 bases; nucleotides not matched to a gene: 6. Per germline, CDR1 DFQATT and CDR2 SNEGSKA (reference sequence). CDR3 DNA sequence: TGCAGTGCTCCGGGACAGGGGTTCGATGAGCAGTTCTTC. Translating gives CSAPGQGFDEQFF.

This clonotype was counted at least ten times. The V and J genes are TRBV7-9 and TRBJ2-3; D unclear. CDR3 size: 17 residues. Germline CDR1 is SEHNR and CDR2 is FQNEAQ (reference sequence). Trimming took off 5 bases at V and 3 bases at J, with 21 bases between the two ends. The CDR3: CASSPRRQRVGTDTQYF. The DNA of the CDR3 is TGTGCCAGCAGCCCGCGACGCCAAAGGGTTGGAACAGATACGCAGTATTTT.

This clonotype occurred a few times. The chain carries TRBV3-1 and TRBJ2-5; either TRBD1 or TRBD2 may supply D (5 bases each). V was pared by 5 bases and J by 3 bases, with 19 bases between. The germline gives CDR1 LGHDT, CDR2 YNNKEL (reference sequence). There are 16 residues in the CDR3. In nucleotides, the CDR3 is TGTGCCAGCAGCTCCCCATGGGGACGTAAAAAAGAGACCCAGTACTTC. Translation: CASSSPWGRKKETQYF.

This clonotype was recorded many times. This chain uses TRBV2 with TRBJ1-6; TRBD1 is a possible D gene (5 bases). CDR3 length: 14 amino acids. Germline assignment: CDR1 SNHLY and CDR2 FYNNEI. V gave up 6 bases and J gave up 5 bases, with 11 bases separating them. The CDR3 loop reads CASRGRRDNSPLHF. The CDR3 coding sequence is TGTGCCAGCAGGGGACGGCGGGATAATTCACCCCTCCACTTT.

In its sample, this clonotype was seen many times. This sequence joins TRBV7-2 and TRBJ2-1, with 10 bases lining up with TRBD2. CDR3 length equals 15 residues. Per the germline V gene, CDR1 is SGHTA and CDR2 is FQGNSA. With V trimmed by 6 bases and J by 9 bases, 11 bases remained unmatched. The CDR3 bases are TGTGCCAGCAGTCTAGCGGGGGCGTCCCCGGGTGAGCAGTTCTTC. Protein product: CASSLAGASPGEQFF.

This clonotype was seen ten or more times. This rearrangement joins TRBV20-1 to TRBJ2-4; the D gene is possibly TRBD1 (5 bases). This CDR3 is built from 14 residues. V lost 6 bases and J 7 bases, leaving 19 bases between the germline ends. Germline CDR1 is DFQATT and CDR2 is SNEGSKA (reference sequence). The CDR3 loop is CSAKGQAPVNIQYF. The DNA of the CDR3 is TGCAGTGCAAAGGGGCAGGCTCCAGTGAACATTCAGTACTTC.

The rearrangement links TRBV5-5 to TRBJ1-6; unclear D gene. This CDR3 is built from 15 residues. CDR1 SGHKS and CDR2 YYEKEE come from the germline V gene (reference sequence). V gave up 3 bases and J gave up 1 base, with 8 bases separating them. As DNA, the CDR3 is TGTGCCAGCAGCTCTGACCGATCCTATAATTCACCCCTCCACTTT. Translated: CASSSDRSYNSPLHF. Drawing the rest from reference TRBV5-5 and TRBJ1-6, the complete variable domain is DAGVTQSPTHLIKTRGQQVTLRCSPISGHKSVSWYQQVLGQGPQFIFQYYEKEERGRGNFPDRFSARQFPNYSSELNVNALLLGDSALYLCASSSDRSYNSPLHFGNGTRLTVT.

This clonotype has at least ten counts. The rearrangement uses TRBV6-1 and TRBJ2-1; 8 bases fit TRBD2. V lost 8 bases and J lost 0; bases outside the gene matches: 9. CDR3 length equals 16 residues. Germline V gives CDR1 MNHNS, CDR2 SASEGT. CDR3 loop: CASLRLARSSYNEQFF. DNA for the CDR3: TGTGCCAGCCTTCGACTAGCGAGGAGCTCCTACAATGAGCAGTTCTTC.

This clonotype has at least ten counts. CDR3 coding DNA: TGTGCCAGCAGTCAAAGGGATTGGACTAGCGGCTACAATGAGCAGTTCTTC. As protein: CASSQRDWTSGYNEQFF. The chain uses TRBV2 and TRBJ2-1, with 10 bases that match TRBD2. The CDR3 runs 17 residues. CDR1 is SNHLY, CDR2 FYNNEI, per germline. Trimming cost V 5 bases and J 3 bases; bases outside gene matches: 10.

CDR3 in DNA: TGTGCCAGCAGCTTGGAGTCGGACACTGAAGCTTTCTTT. It is translated as CASSLESDTEAFF. The chain carries TRBV5-5 and TRBJ1-1; no clear D gene. Between the trimmed V and J ends, which lost 0 bases and 3 bases, there was a span of 6 bases. Per germline, CDR1 SGHKS and CDR2 YYEKEE (reference sequence). CDR3 length: 13 residues.

At least ten counts were recorded for this clonotype. The V and J genes are TRBV28 and TRBJ1-4, with a weak D call TRBD1 (5 bases). The CDR3 has 16 residues. The V end was cut by 5 bases, the J end by 8 bases, with 21 bases between. The germline CDR1 and CDR2 sequences are MDHEN and SYDVKM. CDR3: CASSPPHLSGGEKLFF. For the CDR3, the DNA is TGTGCCAGCAGTCCCCCTCACCTGTCGGGGGGAGAAAAACTGTTTTTT.

This clonotype was detected ten times or more. The chain is built from TRBV18 and TRBJ2-1; a possible D gene is TRBD2 (6 bases). CDR3 size: 17 residues. Germline-derived CDR1 and CDR2 are KGHSH and LQKENI. Trimming stripped 3 bases from V and 8 bases from J, with 23 bases between. CDR3 amino acids: CASSPRRSKGTGDEQFF. The CDR3 DNA sequence: TGTGCCAGCTCACCCCGCCGGTCAAAGGGGACGGGGGATGAGCAGTTCTTC.

This clonotype was seen a handful of times. Since a much larger clone is just one base distant, this may be a read error. The V and J genes are TRBV7-9 and TRBJ2-7; D could derive from TRBD1 or TRBD2 (6 bases each). Germline values: CDR1 SEHNR, CDR2 FQNEAQ (reference sequence). The CDR3 is made up of 15 amino acids. Trimming pared 5 bases from V and 4 bases from J, leaving 18 bases between. CDR3 nucleotide sequence: TGTGCCAGCAGCCTCCGGGGCAGGGGAGGATACGAGCAGTACTTC. Its translation is CASSLRGRGGYEQYF.

The chain couples TRBV27 to TRBJ2-4, with 9 bases fitting TRBD2. The junction had 13 bases not matched to a gene; V was cut back by 1 base and J by 9 bases. Germline CDR1 reads MNHEY; CDR2 reads SMNVEV (reference sequence). The CDR3 covers 17 residues. CDR3 in amino acids: CASSLWGGLAHSGIQYF. CDR3 coding DNA: TGTGCCAGCAGTTTATGGGGGGGACTAGCACACTCAGGCATTCAGTACTTC.